The 29 T cell receptor beta chains in this list originate from one sample, sequenced in a study of T cell responses to AZD1222 COVID-19 vaccine. TCRdb's copy holds only in-frame clones and misses some; the assay was immunoSEQ multiplex PCR. The sample carries about 83,000 clones, over 75% recorded once. This material consisted of peripheral blood, taken on day 0 of AZD1222 vaccination. These receptors all come from an adult in good health.

The chain recombines TRBV27 with TRBJ1-1; 7 nucleotides line up with TRBD1. CDR1 is MNHEY and CDR2 is SMNVEV in the germline V gene (reference sequence). The V and J ends lost 8 bases and 5 bases, in that order; junction bases with no gene match: 8. This CDR3 has 13 amino acids. This CDR3 is CASGRDSQTEAFF. DNA for the CDR3: TGTGCCAGCGGCCGGGACAGTCAGACTGAAGCTTTCTTT.

The chain's CDR3 is CASSPPDRTGVSTF. The DNA of the CDR3 is TGTGCCAGCAGCCCCCCCGATCGGACAGGGGTCTCCACCTTC. The chain joins TRBV5-4 to TRBJ1-2; 9 nucleotides line up with TRBD1. The junction had 14 bases not matched to a gene; V was cut back by 4 bases and J by 13 bases. Per the germline V gene, CDR1 is SGHNT and CDR2 is YYREEE (reference sequence). The CDR3 extends over 14 amino acids.

The gene calls are TRBV4-3 and TRBJ2-7; the D gene is possibly TRBD1 (5 bases). The CDR3 has 14 residues. Germline CDR1 LGHNA, CDR2 YSLEER. With 1 base removed from V and 3 bases from J, the gap between germline ends came to 10 bases. CDR3 residues: CASSQGTRGYEQYF. The CDR3 coding sequence is TGCGCCAGCAGCCAAGGGACACGCGGCTACGAGCAGTACTTC.

This chain uses TRBV4-2 with TRBJ2-3, with 9 bases identical to TRBD1. Unmatched junction bases numbered 9, after V lost 3 bases and J lost 5 bases. The CDR3 totals 16 residues. The germline gives CDR1 LGHNA, CDR2 YNFKEQ. CDR3 nucleotide sequence: TGTGCCAGCAGCCAGGACCCGGGACAGGGATTAGATACGCAGTATTTT. It codes for CASSQDPGQGLDTQYF.

The gene calls are TRBV29-1 and TRBJ1-2; 8 bases agree with TRBD1. V lost 1 base and J lost 8; bases outside the gene matches: 3. This CDR3 is 12 amino acids long. From germline, CDR1 is SQVTM and CDR2 ANQGSEA. The CDR3 sequence is CSVEARGQGYTF. CDR3 DNA sequence: TGCAGCGTTGAAGCCAGGGGGCAAGGCTACACCTTC. Supplemented by reference TRBV29-1 and TRBJ1-2, the full variable domain reads SAVISQKPSRDICQRGTSLTIQCQVDSQVTMMFWYRQQPGQSLTLIATANQGSEATYESGFVIDKFPISRPNLTFSTLTVSNMSPEDSSIYLCSVEARGQGYTFGSGTRLTVV.

The chain couples TRBV5-1 to TRBJ2-7; 14 bases agree with TRBD2. Germline assignment: CDR1 SGHRS and CDR2 YFSETQ. V shed 4 bases, J shed 5 bases, and the junction held 8 bases outside the gene matches. The CDR3 has 16 amino acids. The CDR3: CASSPRLAGGRNEQYF. The CDR3 nucleotides are TGCGCCAGCAGCCCCAGACTAGCGGGAGGGCGGAACGAGCAGTACTTC.

V usage is TRBV3-1 (or the pseudogene TRBV3-2) and J usage is TRBJ1-1; D perhaps matches TRBD1 (6 bases). Germline CDR1 and CDR2: LGHDT and YNNKEL (reference sequence). V dropped 3 bases and J dropped 1 base, with 12 bases sitting between them. The CDR3 runs to 15 residues. CDR3 in amino acids: CASSHLGRGNTEAFF. The CDR3 nucleotides are TGTGCCAGCAGCCATCTCGGCAGGGGGAACACTGAAGCTTTCTTT.

V and J are TRBV12-1 and TRBJ1-5. TRBV12-1 is tagged as a pseudogene. This CDR3 contains 14 residues. The CDR3 coding sequence is TGTGCCAGCAGCGGATGTTATAGCAATCAGCCCCAGCATTTT. Protein sequence: CASSGCYSNQPQHF.

The table lists this clone with a count of one. V and J are TRBV5-4 and TRBJ2-5; D gene unclear. Germline V gene lookup returns CDR1 SGHNT and CDR2 YYREEE (reference sequence). The CDR3 has 13 amino acids. V lost 6 bases and J 3 bases, leaving 12 bases between the germline ends. The DNA of the CDR3 is TGTGCCAGCACCCCGAGAGGAGAAGAGACCCAGTACTTC. As protein: CASTPRGEETQYF.

This chain links TRBV2 with TRBJ2-3; 10 nucleotides agree with TRBD2. The germline gives CDR1 SNHLY, CDR2 FYNNEI. The CDR3 has 15 residues. Losses at the gene ends were 8 bases for V and 4 bases for J; bases not matched to a gene: 9. The CDR3 here is CASESGGLASDTQYF. The CDR3 DNA reads TGTGCCAGCGAAAGCGGGGGACTAGCGTCAGATACGCAGTATTTT.

The chain is built from TRBV4-3 and TRBJ1-2, with TRBD1 identical over 7 bases. The germline V gene encodes CDR1 LGHNA and CDR2 YSLEER. The CDR3 sequence is 15 residues long. V gave up 4 bases and J gave up 0 bases; unmatched junction bases: 5. The CDR3 here is CASSPSGQSNYGYTF. In DNA form, the CDR3 reads TGCGCCAGCAGCCCCTCGGGACAGTCTAACTATGGCTACACCTTC.

The rearrangement uses TRBV6-2 or TRBV6-3 and TRBJ2-7; 7 nucleotides match TRBD1. The germline CDR1 and CDR2 sequences are MNHEY and SVGEGT. CDR3 size: 16 residues. J lost 2 bases, V lost 0 bases, and 7 bases had no gene match. CDR3 amino acids: CASSYSRSGGTYEQYF. The CDR3 coding sequence is TGTGCCAGCAGTTACTCGAGGTCAGGGGGAACCTACGAGCAGTACTTC.

The genes are TRBV7-9 and TRBJ1-2; 9 bases fit TRBD1. CDR1 is SEHNR and CDR2 is FQNEAQ in the germline V gene (reference sequence). The CDR3 runs 15 residues. With V trimmed by 5 bases and J by 1 base, 5 bases remained unmatched. CDR3 sequence reads: CASSPGQGLNYGYTF. The CDR3 coding sequence is TGTGCCAGCAGCCCGGGACAGGGACTTAACTATGGCTACACCTTC.

This rearrangement joins TRBV19 to TRBJ2-3; tentatively, D is TRBD2 (6 bases). The V gene lost 5 bases and the J gene lost 1 base, with 19 bases spanning the gap. The V gene's germline CDR1 is LNHDA and CDR2 SQIVND (reference sequence). The CDR3 runs to 17 residues. In DNA, the CDR3 is TGTGCCAGTAGTCCAACCCGGGGGTGGACGGGCACAGATACGCAGTATTTT. As protein: CASSPTRGWTGTDTQYF.

The chain employs TRBV7-2 and TRBJ2-7; TRBD1 aligns across 7 bases. The CDR3 is 14 residues long. The J segment lost 0 bases and the V segment lost 4 bases, leaving 3 bases of the junction unmatched. Germline assignment: CDR1 SGHTA and CDR2 FQGNSA. CDR3 loop: CASSSTGISYEQYF. CDR3 bases: TGTGCCAGCAGCTCGACAGGGATCTCCTACGAGCAGTACTTC.

V gene TRBV27 combines with J gene TRBJ1-6; unclear D gene. Looked up from germline, CDR1 is MNHEY and CDR2 is SMNVEV (reference sequence). Deletions cut 2 bases from V and 3 bases from J, with 11 bases between. The CDR3 is made up of 16 amino acids. The CDR3 here is CASSLRTENYNSPLHF. The CDR3 DNA reads TGTGCCAGCAGTTTAAGGACGGAGAACTATAATTCACCCCTCCACTTT.

The chain has TRBV3-1 (or the pseudogene TRBV3-2) and TRBJ2-1, with 11 nucleotides matching TRBD2. Germline trimming cut 4 bases from V and 4 bases from J; bases unmatched to any gene: 6. CDR1 is LGHDT and CDR2 is YNNKEL in the germline V gene (reference sequence). The CDR3 runs 16 residues. Here the CDR3 DNA reads TGTGCCAGCAGCCCCAAGACTAGCGGGGCTTACAATGAGCAGTTCTTC. Encoded protein: CASSPKTSGAYNEQFF.

The chain has TRBV4-1 and TRBJ2-5; 10 bases align to TRBD2. The V gene's germline CDR1 is MGHRA and CDR2 YSYEKL. There are 15 residues in the CDR3. Trimming cost V 5 bases and J 4 bases; bases outside gene matches: 7. The chain's CDR3 is CASSTTLAGAETQYF. The CDR3 DNA follows: TGCGCCAGCAGCACAACTCTAGCGGGAGCAGAGACCCAGTACTTC.

The chain's CDR3 is CASSLSRGEGYTF. The CDR3 DNA follows: TGTGCCAGCAGTTTAAGCCGGGGAGAGGGCTACACCTTC. The chain recombines TRBV27 with TRBJ1-2; D gene uncertain. In germline, CDR1 is MNHEY, CDR2 SMNVEV (reference sequence). Trimming cost V 2 bases and J 8 bases, with 12 bases left between them. The CDR3 sequence is 13 residues long.

This clone was seen a single time. This sequence joins TRBV6-5 and TRBJ2-2, with 7 bases matching TRBD1. CDR3 size: 15 residues. Trimming removed 2 bases from V and 2 bases from J; junction bases left unmatched: 2. The germline gives CDR1 MNHEY, CDR2 SVGAGI. The CDR3 here is CASSYGTANTGELFF. The DNA of the CDR3 is TGTGCCAGCAGTTACGGGACAGCCAACACCGGGGAGCTGTTTTTT.

There are a few counts of this clone. The chain carries TRBV4-1 and TRBJ2-7; D is uncertain. The V end lost 1 base, the J end lost 0 bases, and 7 bases lay between the germline ends. This CDR3 is 14 amino acids long. Per germline, CDR1 MGHRA and CDR2 YSYEKL. The CDR3 nucleotides read TGCGCCAGCAGCCAAGCTGACACCTCCTACGAGCAGTACTTC. It yields the protein CASSQADTSYEQYF.

This clone was detected a few times. Written as DNA, the CDR3 is TGTGCCAGCAGTTACTCTGGCGGGGAGACCCAGTACTTC. Protein product: CASSYSGGETQYF. The J gene is TRBJ2-5, the V gene TRBV6-5, with D perhaps TRBD2 (5 bases). The germline gives CDR1 MNHEY, CDR2 SVGAGI. V was cut by 0 bases and J by 5 bases, with 7 bases left in between. The CDR3 is 13 amino acids.

The chain links TRBV15 to TRBJ1-6; D unresolved. Germline V CDR1 and CDR2: LNHNV, YYDKDF (reference sequence). Trimming left V 1 base short and J 10 bases short, with 5 bases between. CDR3 length equals 12 residues. The CDR3 spells CATSRASSPLHF. CDR3 DNA: TGTGCCACCAGCAGAGCTAGCTCACCCCTCCACTTT.

The chain combines TRBV2 with TRBJ2-1, with 12 bases lining up with TRBD2. CDR3 size: 14 residues. Germline CDR1 is SNHLY and CDR2 is FYNNEI. V was clipped by 7 bases and J by 5 bases; unmatched bases: 3. CDR3 sequence (DNA): TGTGCCAGCACTAGACTAGCGGGAGACAATGAGCAGTTCTTC. Protein product: CASTRLAGDNEQFF.

V and J are TRBV28 and TRBJ1-3; no clear D. CDR3 size: 15 residues. Looked up from germline, CDR1 is MDHEN and CDR2 is SYDVKM. The V and J ends lost 4 bases and 2 bases respectively, with 12 bases between them. The CDR3: CASSSAGVTGNTIYF. Written as DNA, the CDR3 is TGTGCCAGCAGTTCAGCTGGCGTTACTGGAAACACCATATATTTT.

The chain combines TRBV11-1 with TRBJ2-1, with 8 bases aligning to TRBD1. The germline V gene has CDR1 SGHAT and CDR2 FQDESV (reference sequence). J was trimmed by 6 bases and V by 3 bases; bases with no gene match: 7. CDR3 size: 15 residues. CDR3 in DNA: TGTGCCAGCAGCTTGTACGGACAGGGAGGCAATGAGCAGTTCTTC. Translated: CASSLYGQGGNEQFF.

The V call is TRBV25-1, the J call TRBJ1-2; possibly TRBD1 for D (5 bases). Trimming cost V 2 bases and J 4 bases, with 14 bases left between them. This CDR3 is built from 15 residues. From germline, CDR1 is MGHDK and CDR2 SYGVNS. CDR3 DNA sequence: TGTGCCAGCAGTGAACTAGGGACGGAGGTCTATGGCTACACCTTC. It is translated as CASSELGTEVYGYTF.

This clone was seen a handful of times. CDR3 DNA: TGCGCCAGCAGCCAAGAAGGGAGCACCTACGAGCAGTACTTC. It is translated as CASSQEGSTYEQYF. J is TRBJ2-7 and V is TRBV4-1, with D maybe TRBD2 (5 bases). This CDR3 spans 14 amino acids. Trimming took 0 bases from V and 2 from J, leaving 8 bases between them. Germline V gene lookup returns CDR1 MGHRA and CDR2 YSYEKL.

V gene TRBV7-2 combines with J gene TRBJ2-2, with D perhaps TRBD1 (6 bases). Germline loops: CDR1 SGHTA, CDR2 FQGNSA. This CDR3 spans 16 amino acids. Deletions cut 2 bases from V and 4 bases from J, with 14 bases between. DNA of the CDR3: TGTGCCAGCAGCTTATTAGGCGACAGGAGCACCGGGGAGCTGTTTTTT. This encodes CASSLLGDRSTGELFF.